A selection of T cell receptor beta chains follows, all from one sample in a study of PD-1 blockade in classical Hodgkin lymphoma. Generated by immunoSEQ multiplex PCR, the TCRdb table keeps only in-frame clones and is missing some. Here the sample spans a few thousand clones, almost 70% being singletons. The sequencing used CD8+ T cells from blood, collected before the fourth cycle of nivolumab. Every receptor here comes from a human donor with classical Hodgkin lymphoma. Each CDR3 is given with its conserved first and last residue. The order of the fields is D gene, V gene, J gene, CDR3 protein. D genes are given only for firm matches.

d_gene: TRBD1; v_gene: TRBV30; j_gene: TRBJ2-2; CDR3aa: CATGTEHTGELFF
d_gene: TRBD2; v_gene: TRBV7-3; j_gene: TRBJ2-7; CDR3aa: CASSLTATSGAYEQYF
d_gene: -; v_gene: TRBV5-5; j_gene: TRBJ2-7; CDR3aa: CASSLVYEQYF
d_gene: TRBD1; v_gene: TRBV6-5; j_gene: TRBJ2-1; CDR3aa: CASTRTGDDDEQFF
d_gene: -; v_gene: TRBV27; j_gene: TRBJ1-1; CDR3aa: CASSLAGYTEAFF
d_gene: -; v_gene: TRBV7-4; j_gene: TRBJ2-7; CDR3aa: CASSYRTVSSYEQYF
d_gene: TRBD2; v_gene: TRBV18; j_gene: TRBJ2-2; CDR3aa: CASSRTSGGTTNTGELFF
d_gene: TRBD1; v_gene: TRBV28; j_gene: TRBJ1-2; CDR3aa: CASSLYETEGALWDGYTF
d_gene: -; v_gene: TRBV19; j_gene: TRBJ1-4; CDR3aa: CASSIGIGPHQEKLFF
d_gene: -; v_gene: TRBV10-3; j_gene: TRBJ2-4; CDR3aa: CATREMTGYIQYF
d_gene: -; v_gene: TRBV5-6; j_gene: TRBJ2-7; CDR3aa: CASSLTYTYEQYF
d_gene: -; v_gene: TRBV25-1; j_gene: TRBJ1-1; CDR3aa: CASSEGLRTEAFF
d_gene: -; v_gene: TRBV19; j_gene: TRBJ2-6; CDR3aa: CATFGPPDTGANVLTF
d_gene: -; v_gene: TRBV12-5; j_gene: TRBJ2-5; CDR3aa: CASGLPRNPQGYPETQYF
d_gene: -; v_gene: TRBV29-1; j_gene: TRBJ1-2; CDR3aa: CSVDLSDTNYGYTF
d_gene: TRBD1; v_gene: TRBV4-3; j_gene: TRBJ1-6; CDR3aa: CASSPLFPGQDNSPLHF
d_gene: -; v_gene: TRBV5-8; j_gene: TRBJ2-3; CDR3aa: CASSLVLVADTQYF
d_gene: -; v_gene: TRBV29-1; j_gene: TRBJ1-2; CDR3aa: CSVDDGLGYTF
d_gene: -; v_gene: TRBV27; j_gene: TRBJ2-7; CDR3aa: CASSLSFGRFSYEQYF
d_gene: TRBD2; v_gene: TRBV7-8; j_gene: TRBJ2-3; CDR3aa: CASSSPPSGISTDTQYF
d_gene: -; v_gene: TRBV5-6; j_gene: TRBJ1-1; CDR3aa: CASSGGLTTTEAFF
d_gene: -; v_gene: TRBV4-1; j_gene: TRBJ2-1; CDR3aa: CASSQDVGLSEQFF
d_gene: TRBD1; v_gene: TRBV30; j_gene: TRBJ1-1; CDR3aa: CACRQGRRTEAFF
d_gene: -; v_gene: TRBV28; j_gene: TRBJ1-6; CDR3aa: CASSYLGEGNSPLHF
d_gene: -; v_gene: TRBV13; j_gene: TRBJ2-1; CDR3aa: CASSLRGGPSYNEQFF
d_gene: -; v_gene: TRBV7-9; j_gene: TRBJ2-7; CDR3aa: CASREGLSYEQYF
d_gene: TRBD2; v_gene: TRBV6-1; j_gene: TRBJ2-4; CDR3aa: CASSEARGGADIQYF
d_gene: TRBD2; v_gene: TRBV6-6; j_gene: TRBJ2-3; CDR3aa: CASVRGGRVTDTQYF
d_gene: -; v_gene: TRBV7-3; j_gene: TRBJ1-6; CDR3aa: CASSLRSASYNSPLHF
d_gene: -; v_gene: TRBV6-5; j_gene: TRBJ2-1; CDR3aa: CASSTSQDEQFF
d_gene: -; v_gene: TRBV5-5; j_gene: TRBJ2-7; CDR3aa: CASSLAFGPGEQYF